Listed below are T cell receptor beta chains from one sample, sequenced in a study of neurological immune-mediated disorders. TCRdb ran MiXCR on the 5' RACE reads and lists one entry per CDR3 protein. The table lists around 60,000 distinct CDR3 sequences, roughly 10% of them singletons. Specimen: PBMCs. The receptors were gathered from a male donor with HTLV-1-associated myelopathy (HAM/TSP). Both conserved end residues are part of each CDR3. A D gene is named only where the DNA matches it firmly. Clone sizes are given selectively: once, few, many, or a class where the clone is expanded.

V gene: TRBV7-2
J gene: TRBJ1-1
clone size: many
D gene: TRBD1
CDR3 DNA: TGTGCCAGCAGCCCCGACAGGGCGAACACTGAAGCTTTCTTT
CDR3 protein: CASSPDRANTEAFF

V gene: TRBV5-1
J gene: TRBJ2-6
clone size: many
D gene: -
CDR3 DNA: TGCGCCAGCAGGATGACTCTGGCGGTTAGTGGGGCCAACGTCCTGACTTTC
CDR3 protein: CASRMTLAVSGANVLTF

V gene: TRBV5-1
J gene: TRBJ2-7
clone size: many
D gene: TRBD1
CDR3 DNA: TGCGCCAGCAGCTTGAGGACAGGGCCGGTCGAGCAGTACTTC
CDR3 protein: CASSLRTGPVEQYF

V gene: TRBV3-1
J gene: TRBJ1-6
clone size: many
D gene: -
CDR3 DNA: TGTGCCAGCAGCCAAGTCCTGGGGAATTCACCCCTCCACTTT
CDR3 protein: CASSQVLGNSPLHF

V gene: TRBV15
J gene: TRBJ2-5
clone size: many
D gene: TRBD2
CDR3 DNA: TGTGCCACCAGCGCGAGGCTAGCGGGGGCCGGTTCTTTAGAGACCCAGTACTTC
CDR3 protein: CATSARLAGAGSLETQYF

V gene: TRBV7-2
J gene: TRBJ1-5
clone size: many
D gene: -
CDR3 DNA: TGTGCCAGCAGCAGACAGAGTGGGCATAGCAATCAGCCCCAGCATTTT
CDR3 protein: CASSRQSGHSNQPQHF

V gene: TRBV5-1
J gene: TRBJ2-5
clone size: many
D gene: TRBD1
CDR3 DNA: TGCGCCAGCAGCTCCGCCCTGACAGGGGGATTCCAAGAGACCCAGTACTTC
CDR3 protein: CASSSALTGGFQETQYF

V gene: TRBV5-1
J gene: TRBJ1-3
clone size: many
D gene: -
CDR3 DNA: TGCGCCAGCAGCCCGGGGACCCTTGGTTCTGGAAACACCATATATTTT
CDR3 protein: CASSPGTLGSGNTIYF

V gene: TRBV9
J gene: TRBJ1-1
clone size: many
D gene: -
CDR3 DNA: TGTGCCAGCAGCGTAGGCGTCAGGCTAGGAGACACTGAAGCTTTCTTT
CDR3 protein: CASSVGVRLGDTEAFF

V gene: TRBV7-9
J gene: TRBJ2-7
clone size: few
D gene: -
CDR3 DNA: TGTGCCAGCAGCCCATGGGGAACTAGCCTCCAGTCGGAGCAGTACTTC
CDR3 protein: CASSPWGTSLQSEQYF

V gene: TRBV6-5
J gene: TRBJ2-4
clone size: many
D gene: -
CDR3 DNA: TGTGCCAGCACCCCACTAGAGAACATTCAGTACTTC
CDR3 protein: CASTPLENIQYF

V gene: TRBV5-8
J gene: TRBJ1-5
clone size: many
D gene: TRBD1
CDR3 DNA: TGTGCCAGCAGCTTGGACGGCAGGGGGCCGTATCAGCCCCAGCATTTT
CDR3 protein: CASSLDGRGPYQPQHF

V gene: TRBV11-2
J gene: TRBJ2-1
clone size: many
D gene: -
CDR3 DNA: TGTGCCAGCAGCTTAGTCCCCGGGGATCACAATGAGCAGTTCTTC
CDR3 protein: CASSLVPGDHNEQFF

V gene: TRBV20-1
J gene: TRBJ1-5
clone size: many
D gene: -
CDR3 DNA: TGCAGTGCTAGAGATTTAAATCAGCCCCAGCATTTT
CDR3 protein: CSARDLNQPQHF

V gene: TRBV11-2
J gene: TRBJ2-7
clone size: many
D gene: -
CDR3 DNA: TGTGCCAGCAGCCCACCGGGACTCCCCTACGAGCAGTACTTC
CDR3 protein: CASSPPGLPYEQYF

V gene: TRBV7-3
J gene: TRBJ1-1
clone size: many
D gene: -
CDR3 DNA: TGTGCCAGCAGTATCCCGGGGGCTGAAGCTTTCTTT
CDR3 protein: CASSIPGAEAFF

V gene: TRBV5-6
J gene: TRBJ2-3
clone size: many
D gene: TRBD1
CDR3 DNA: TGTGCCAGCAGACCCAGACAGGGGGCGGCAGATACGCAGTATTTT
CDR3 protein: CASRPRQGAADTQYF

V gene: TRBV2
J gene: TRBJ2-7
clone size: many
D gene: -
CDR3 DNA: TGTGCCAGCATCCAGAGCTCCTACGAGCAGTACTTC
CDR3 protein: CASIQSSYEQYF

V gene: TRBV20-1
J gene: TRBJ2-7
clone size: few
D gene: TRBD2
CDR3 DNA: TGCAGTGCGTATCCCGGACTAGCGGGGCTCCACGAGCAGTACTTC
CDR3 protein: CSAYPGLAGLHEQYF

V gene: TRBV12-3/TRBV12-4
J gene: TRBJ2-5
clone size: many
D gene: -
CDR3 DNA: TGTGCCAGCAGTTCTGGAGGGGGGGGGCTCGAGACCCAGTACTTC
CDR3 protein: CASSSGGGGLETQYF

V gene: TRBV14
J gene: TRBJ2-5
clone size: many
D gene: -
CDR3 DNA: TGTGCCAGCAGCCAAGCCCAAGAGACCCAGTACTTC
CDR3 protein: CASSQAQETQYF

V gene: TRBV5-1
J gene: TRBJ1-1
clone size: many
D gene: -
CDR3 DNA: TGCGCCAGCAGCTTGGCCCGGGAGGTGGCTGAAGCTTTCTTT
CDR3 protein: CASSLAREVAEAFF

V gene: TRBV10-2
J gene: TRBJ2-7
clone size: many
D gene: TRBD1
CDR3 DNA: TGCGCCAGCACTAGAGGGGGCCTCTACGAGCAGTACTTC
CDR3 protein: CASTRGGLYEQYF

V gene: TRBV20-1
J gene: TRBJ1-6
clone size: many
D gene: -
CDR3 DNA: TGCAGTGCTAGAGACGGTAGCTCCTATAATTCACCCCTCCACTTT
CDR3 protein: CSARDGSSYNSPLHF

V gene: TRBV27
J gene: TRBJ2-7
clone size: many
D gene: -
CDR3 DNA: TGTGCCAGCAGTTGGGACTCATTAGGGTACGAGCAGTACTTC
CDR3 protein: CASSWDSLGYEQYF

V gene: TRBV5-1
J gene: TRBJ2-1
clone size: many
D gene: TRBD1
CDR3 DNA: TGCGCCAGCAGCTTCCGGGACAGAAAGTACAATGAGCAGTTCTTC
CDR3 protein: CASSFRDRKYNEQFF

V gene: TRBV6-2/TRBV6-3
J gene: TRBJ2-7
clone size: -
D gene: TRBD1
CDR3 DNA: TGTGCCAGCCGACCGGGACAGCCGAGCTACGAGCAGTACTTC
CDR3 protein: CASRPGQPSYEQYF

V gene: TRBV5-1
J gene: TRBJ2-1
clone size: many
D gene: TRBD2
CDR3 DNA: TGCGCCAGCAGCTTCAGCGGGGGCTCCTACAATGAGCAGTTCTTC
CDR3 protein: CASSFSGGSYNEQFF

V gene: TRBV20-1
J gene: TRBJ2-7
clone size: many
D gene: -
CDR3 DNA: TGCAGTGCTAACCCACTCCAACAACTCTACGAGCAGTACTTC
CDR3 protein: CSANPLQQLYEQYF

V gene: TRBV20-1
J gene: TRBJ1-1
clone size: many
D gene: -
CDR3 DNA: TGCAGTGCTACTAACAGCCTTGAAGCTTTCTTT
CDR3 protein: CSATNSLEAFF

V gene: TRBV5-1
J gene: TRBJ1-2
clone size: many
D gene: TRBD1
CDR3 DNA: TGCGCCAGCAGCAGGGACGGGGGACAGTATGGCTACACCTTC
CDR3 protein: CASSRDGGQYGYTF

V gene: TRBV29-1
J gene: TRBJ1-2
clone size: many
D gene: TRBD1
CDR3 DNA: TGCAGCGTGACGACAGGGGTTAACTATGGCTACACCTTC
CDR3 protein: CSVTTGVNYGYTF

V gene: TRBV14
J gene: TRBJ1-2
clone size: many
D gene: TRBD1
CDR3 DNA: TGTGCCAGCAGCCAAGGGGCAGGGGGCGACTATGGCTACACCTTC
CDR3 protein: CASSQGAGGDYGYTF

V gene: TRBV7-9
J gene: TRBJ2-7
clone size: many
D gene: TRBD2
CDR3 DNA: TGTGCCAGCAGCGGCCAGCGGGGAACCTACGAGCAGTACTTC
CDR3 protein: CASSGQRGTYEQYF

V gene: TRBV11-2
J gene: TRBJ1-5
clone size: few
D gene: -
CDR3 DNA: TGTGCCAGCAGTTCGACAGGAACTAGCAATCAGCCCCAGCATTTT
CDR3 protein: CASSSTGTSNQPQHF

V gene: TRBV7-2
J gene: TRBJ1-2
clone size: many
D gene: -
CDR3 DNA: TGTGCCAGCAGCCCCTCGGGACCCAGGAGTGGCTACACCTTC
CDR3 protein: CASSPSGPRSGYTF

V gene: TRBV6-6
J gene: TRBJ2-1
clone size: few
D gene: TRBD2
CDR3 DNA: TGTGCCAGCAGTTACTATGTCGGGGCGGGGGGAAGCAATGAGCAGTTCTTC
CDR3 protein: CASSYYVGAGGSNEQFF

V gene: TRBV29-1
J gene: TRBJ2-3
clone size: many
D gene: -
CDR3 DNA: TGCAGCGTTGGCGGGGCCACATCAACTAGCACAGATACGCAGTATTTT
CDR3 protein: CSVGGATSTSTDTQYF

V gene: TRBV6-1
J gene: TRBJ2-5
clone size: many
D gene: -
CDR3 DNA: TGTGCCAGCAGTCCAAAGGCCTTCGGGGAGACCCAGTACTTC
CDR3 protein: CASSPKAFGETQYF

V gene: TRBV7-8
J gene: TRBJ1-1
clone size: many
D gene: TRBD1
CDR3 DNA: TGTGCCAGCAGCAGGGGACAGGGTGGTGAAGCTTTCTTT
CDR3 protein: CASSRGQGGEAFF

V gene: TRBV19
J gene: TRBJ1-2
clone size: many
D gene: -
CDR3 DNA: TGTGCCAGTAGTATAGGTGACGCGACCTATGGCTACACCTTC
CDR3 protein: CASSIGDATYGYTF

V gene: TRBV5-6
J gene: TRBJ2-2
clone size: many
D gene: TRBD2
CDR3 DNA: TGTGCCAGCAGCTTGCCTAGCGGGGGGGCACTGGGCACCGGGGAGCTGTTTTTT
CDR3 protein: CASSLPSGGALGTGELFF

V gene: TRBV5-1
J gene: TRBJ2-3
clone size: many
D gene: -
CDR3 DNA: TGCGCCAGCAGCCTCAGAGGAGCTAGCACAGATACGCAGTATTTT
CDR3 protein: CASSLRGASTDTQYF

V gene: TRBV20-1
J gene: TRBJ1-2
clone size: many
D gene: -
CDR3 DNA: TGCAGTGCTAGACCTACAGGGATCGTTTTCTATGGCTACACCTTC
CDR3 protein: CSARPTGIVFYGYTF

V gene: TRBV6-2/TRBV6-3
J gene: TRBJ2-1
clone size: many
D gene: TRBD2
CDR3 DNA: TGTGCCAGCAGTCACACTAGCGGGGGGGCTGATGAGCAGTTCTTC
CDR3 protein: CASSHTSGGADEQFF

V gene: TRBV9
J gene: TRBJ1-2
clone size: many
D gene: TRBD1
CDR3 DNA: TGTGCCAGCAGCCCTATTACAGGGGTTGGCTACACCTTC
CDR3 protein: CASSPITGVGYTF

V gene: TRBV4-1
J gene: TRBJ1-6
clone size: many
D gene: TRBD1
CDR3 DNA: TGCGCCAGCAGCCAAGAACCGAGACAGGGGTCACCCCTCCACTTT
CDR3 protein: CASSQEPRQGSPLHF

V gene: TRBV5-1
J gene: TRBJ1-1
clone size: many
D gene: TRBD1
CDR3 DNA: TGCGCCAGCAGTCAACAGGGGGTCGCTGAAGCTTTCTTT
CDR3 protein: CASSQQGVAEAFF

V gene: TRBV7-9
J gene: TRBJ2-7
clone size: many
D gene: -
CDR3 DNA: TGTGCCAGCAGACCCGCGACAGTGGACGAGCAGTACTTC
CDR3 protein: CASRPATVDEQYF

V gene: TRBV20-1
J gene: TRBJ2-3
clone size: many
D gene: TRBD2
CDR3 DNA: TGCAGTGCTCCCCGGGGGGGTAGCACAGATACGCAGTATTTT
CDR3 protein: CSAPRGGSTDTQYF

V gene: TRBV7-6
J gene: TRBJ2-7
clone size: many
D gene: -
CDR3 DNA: TGTGCCAGCAGCTTAGAGGGGGGCAGGCACCACTTC
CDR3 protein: CASSLEGGRHHF

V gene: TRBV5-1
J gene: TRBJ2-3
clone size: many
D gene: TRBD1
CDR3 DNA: TGCGCCAGCAGCTTCTCAGGGGGCACCACAGATACGCAGTATTTT
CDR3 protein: CASSFSGGTTDTQYF

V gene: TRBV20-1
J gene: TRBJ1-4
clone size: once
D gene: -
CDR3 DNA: TGCAGTGCCAGAAATGTTAATCGAAAACTGTTTTTT
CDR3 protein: CSARNVNRKLFF